This passage covers 24 T cell receptor beta chains from one sample sequenced in a study of vaccination and CD4 T cells after COVID-19. No antigen has been identified for these receptors. This sample's treatment: roughly 10-day PBMC culture with coronavirus spike peptide pools or control peptides (ViraFEST assay). The Oncomine TCR Beta short-read assay was applied to DNA of cultured CD4+ T cells. TCRdb called the PCR reads again in MiXCR, with one record for every CDR3 protein. This table has some 10,000 distinct CDR3 sequences, about 66% appearing once. The specimen was CD4+ T cells from blood, cultured in vitro. Source of these receptors: a human donor who had recovered from COVID-19.

The chain uses TRBV4-3 and TRBJ1-1; D not certain. In germline, CDR1 is LGHNA, CDR2 YSLEER. V was trimmed by 3 bases and J by 0 bases, leaving 8 bases between them. This CDR3 contains 14 residues. CDR3 DNA sequence: TGCGCCAGCAGCCATGGTGGGGTGAACACTGAAGCTTTCTTT. This gives the protein CASSHGGVNTEAFF.

The table lists this clonotype with a few counts. This sequence joins TRBV10-2 and TRBJ1-5; 8 bases align to TRBD1. The CDR3 totals 18 residues. Trimming took 2 bases from V and 4 from J; bases not matched to a gene: 13. CDR1 and CDR2 from the germline V gene are WSHSY and SAAADI. The CDR3 DNA follows: TGCGCCAGCAGTGAGGGCTGGGGCAGGGGGCTCGGTAATCAGCCCCAGCATTTT. It codes for CASSEGWGRGLGNQPQHF.

V and J are TRBV10-2 and TRBJ1-5; D gene ambiguous. Germline CDR1 and CDR2: WSHSY and SAAADI. Trimming left V 9 bases short and J 2 bases short, with 8 bases between. This CDR3 has 12 amino acids. In nucleotides, the CDR3 is TGCGCCAGTACCGACGGCAATCAGCCCCAGCATTTT. Encoded protein: CASTDGNQPQHF.

V is TRBV4-1 and J is TRBJ2-2, with unresolved D. Trimming took 1 base from V and 0 from J, leaving 9 bases between them. This CDR3 comprises 16 residues. CDR1 is MGHRA and CDR2 is YSYEKL in the germline V gene. Written as DNA, the CDR3 is TGCGCCAGCAGCCAAGGGCATGGCTCGAACACCGGGGAGCTGTTTTTT. It yields the protein CASSQGHGSNTGELFF.

The V call is TRBV7-6, the J call TRBJ2-3; TRBD2 matches 13 bases. After removal of 1 base from V and 0 bases from J, the junction contained 4 bases not matched to a gene. The V gene's germline CDR1 is SGHVS and CDR2 FNYEAQ. The CDR3 has 18 amino acids. CDR3 in amino acids: CASSLGLAGGASTDTQYF. CDR3 in DNA: TGTGCCAGCAGCTTAGGACTAGCGGGGGGCGCTAGCACAGATACGCAGTATTTT.

The rearrangement joins TRBV20-1 to TRBJ2-7; D may be TRBD2 (5 bases). TRBJ2-5 explains the end of the DNA better; the J call may be wrong. The germline CDR1 and CDR2 sequences are DFQATT and SNEGSKA (reference sequence). This CDR3 is 13 amino acids long. Here the CDR3 reads CSAPTAGVETQYF. The CDR3 DNA reads TGCAGTGCTCCCACCGCCGGGGTGGAGACCCAGTACTTC.

The chain employs TRBV19 and TRBJ2-5; 7 nucleotides match TRBD1. After removal of 6 bases from V and 2 bases from J, the junction contained 3 bases not matched to a gene. Germline loops: CDR1 LNHDA, CDR2 SQIVND (reference sequence). The CDR3 is made up of 13 amino acids. CDR3: CASRIRGQETQYF. The CDR3, as DNA: TGTGCCAGTAGGATCAGGGGGCAAGAGACCCAGTACTTC.

V gene TRBV6-1 combines with J gene TRBJ2-2; D not certain. This CDR3 region has 13 residues. V was clipped by 7 bases and J by 6 bases, with 12 bases between them. Germline values: CDR1 MNHNS, CDR2 SASEGT. DNA for the CDR3: TGTGCCAGCATCATGAGTCCCGCCGGGGAGCTGTTTTTT. Amino acid sequence: CASIMSPAGELFF.

This clonotype has more than one count but fewer than ten. V gene TRBV5-6 combines with J gene TRBJ2-1; TRBD1 is a possible D gene (6 bases). The CDR3 consists of 11 residues. The germline gives CDR1 SGHDT, CDR2 YYEEEE. V lost 9 bases and J lost 7, with 11 bases in between. The CDR3 loop is CATFRGNEQFF. DNA of the CDR3: TGTGCCACCTTTAGGGGGAATGAGCAGTTCTTC.

J is TRBJ1-4 and V is TRBV19; 8 bases match TRBD1. The CDR3 sequence is 16 residues long. Losses at the gene ends were 6 bases for V and 6 bases for J; bases not matched to a gene: 12. Germline CDR1 LNHDA, CDR2 SQIVND (reference sequence). This CDR3 reads CASRRGLQGEDEKLFF. As DNA, the CDR3 is TGTGCCAGTAGAAGAGGCCTACAGGGGGAAGATGAAAAACTGTTTTTT.

The chain uses TRBV7-2 and TRBJ1-4; 10 bases fit TRBD1. The germline V gene has CDR1 SGHTA and CDR2 FQGNSA. The CDR3 has 15 residues. V gave up 5 bases and J gave up 7 bases; unmatched junction bases: 7. The CDR3 spells CASSPRQGAFEKLFF. As DNA, the CDR3 is TGTGCCAGCAGCCCTCGACAGGGGGCCTTTGAAAAACTGTTTTTT. The whole variable domain, remainder taken from reference TRBV7-2 and TRBJ1-4, is GAGVSQSPSNKVTEKGKDVELRCDPISGHTALYWYRQSLGQGLEFLIYFQGNSAPDKSGLPSDRFSAERTGGSVSTLTIQRTQQEDSAVYLCASSPRQGAFEKLFFGSGTQLSVL.

The rearrangement joins TRBV30 to TRBJ2-7; D unresolved. The J call may be wrong; the DNA end is better matched by TRBJ2-5. Germline lookup yields CDR1 GTSNPN and CDR2 SVGIG (reference sequence). The CDR3 contains 12 residues. The CDR3 bases are TGTGCCTGGGCCGGCTTACAAGAGACCCAGTACTTC. Translated: CAWAGLQETQYF.

This chain connects TRBV11-3 to TRBJ2-7, with D tentatively TRBD2 (5 bases). Trimming cost V 1 base and J 5 bases, with 18 bases left between them. CDR1 and CDR2 from the germline V gene are SGHNT and YENEEA. CDR3 size: 16 residues. The CDR3 nucleotides read TGTGCCAGCAGCTTAGGGCCCGTCGCGGGCGGCCACGAGCAGTACTTC. Protein: CASSLGPVAGGHEQYF.

This rearrangement joins TRBV5-4 to TRBJ2-7, with 11 nucleotides matching TRBD1. J lost 3 bases, V lost 3 bases, and 2 bases had no gene match. There are 14 residues in the CDR3. In germline, CDR1 is SGHNT, CDR2 YYREEE (reference sequence). The chain's CDR3 is CASSSDRGLYEQYF. In DNA, the CDR3 is TGTGCCAGCAGCTCGGACAGGGGGCTCTACGAGCAGTACTTC.

This sequence joins TRBV30 and TRBJ2-7; TRBD2 might be the D (5 bases). Germline V gene sequence: CDR1 GTSNPN, CDR2 SVGIG (reference sequence). The length of the CDR3 is 11 residues. V dropped 5 bases and J dropped 5 bases, with 10 bases sitting between them. The CDR3 DNA is TGTGCCTGGGGGAGAGGGAACGAGCAGTACTTC. Residues: CAWGRGNEQYF.

This clonotype was recorded once. The V gene is TRBV7-3, the J gene TRBJ1-1; D ambiguous. Trimming shortened V by 4 bases and J by 7 bases, and 13 bases separated the two germline ends. CDR3 size: 13 residues. CDR1 is SGHTA and CDR2 is FQGTGA in the germline V gene. CDR3 nucleotides: TGTGCCAGCAGCTCCCGAGAGAACGGTGAAGCTTTCTTT. Its protein is CASSSRENGEAFF.

This rearrangement joins TRBV7-2 to TRBJ2-2; D could derive from TRBD1 or TRBD2 (6 bases each). The CDR3 spans 15 residues. Germline V lookup: CDR1 SGHTA, CDR2 FQGNSA. Between the trimmed V and J ends, which lost 8 bases and 8 bases, there was a span of 21 bases. The CDR3 loop is CASDGGGLRLGELFF. DNA for the CDR3: TGTGCCAGCGACGGGGGCGGGTTGCGTTTGGGGGAGCTGTTTTTT.

The chain carries TRBV6-1 and TRBJ1-5; no definite D call. The V and J ends lost 5 bases and 4 bases respectively, with 9 bases between them. CDR1 and CDR2 from the germline V gene are MNHNS and SASEGT. The CDR3 consists of 13 residues. The CDR3 protein is CASSPQKNQPQHF. The CDR3 coding sequence is TGTGCCAGCAGTCCACAGAAGAATCAGCCCCAGCATTTT.

This clonotype was detected once. The conserved phenylalanine or tryptophan normally closing the CDR3 is absent here, so this likely arose from a read error. The chain couples TRBV11-2 to TRBJ1-2; TRBD1 matches 8 bases. Germline V gene data show CDR1 as SGHAT and CDR2 as FQNNGV. The V gene end was trimmed by 0 bases and the J gene end by 10 bases; junction bases not matched to a gene: 1. The CDR3 covers 12 residues. DNA of the CDR3: TGTGCCAGCAGCTTAGAGGGACAGGCCTACACCTAC. Translation gives CASSLEGQAYTY.

The chain couples TRBV6-2 or TRBV6-3 to TRBJ2-1; D might be TRBD1 or TRBD2, each matching 5 bases. The V end lost 5 bases, the J end lost 5 bases, and 10 bases lay between the germline ends. Germline V gene lookup returns CDR1 MNHEY and CDR2 SVGEGT. CDR3 size: 13 residues. The CDR3 sequence is CASSNQGDNEQFF. The CDR3 nucleotides are TGTGCCAGCAGTAACCAGGGAGACAATGAGCAGTTCTTC.

V and J are TRBV6-5 and TRBJ1-3, with D hard to call. CDR3 length: 15 amino acids. Trimming took 0 bases from V and 0 from J, leaving 6 bases between them. Germline assignment: CDR1 MNHEY and CDR2 SVGAGI. In DNA form, the CDR3 reads TGTGCCAGCAGTTACTCCGGTAGCTCTGGAAACACCATATATTTT. Its translation: CASSYSGSSGNTIYF.

The chain combines TRBV19 with TRBJ1-1; D possibly corresponds to TRBD1 (6 bases). Trimming shortened V by 6 bases and J by 4 bases, and 9 bases separated the two germline ends. In germline, CDR1 is LNHDA, CDR2 SQIVND (reference sequence). The CDR3 sequence is 12 residues long. DNA of the CDR3: TGTGCCAGTAGCCGGGGGCCCACTGAAGCTTTCTTT. Translating gives CASSRGPTEAFF.

This chain joins TRBV2 and TRBJ1-1, with D perhaps TRBD1 (6 bases). The length of the CDR3 is 13 residues. V lost 6 bases and J 5 bases, leaving 13 bases between the germline ends. The V gene's germline CDR1 is SNHLY and CDR2 FYNNEI. In DNA form, the CDR3 reads TGTGCCAGCAGGACGACAGGTCGGACTGAAGCTTTCTTT. This sequence encodes CASRTTGRTEAFF.

This chain's CDR3 is CASRQYQGTEAFF. CDR3 bases: TGTGCCAGCCGTCAATACCAGGGGACTGAAGCTTTCTTT. V and J are TRBV2 and TRBJ1-1; a weak D match, TRBD1 (6 bases). This CDR3 spans 13 amino acids. Germline V gene sequence: CDR1 SNHLY, CDR2 FYNNEI. Trimming removed 8 bases at V and 5 bases at J, with 15 bases between.